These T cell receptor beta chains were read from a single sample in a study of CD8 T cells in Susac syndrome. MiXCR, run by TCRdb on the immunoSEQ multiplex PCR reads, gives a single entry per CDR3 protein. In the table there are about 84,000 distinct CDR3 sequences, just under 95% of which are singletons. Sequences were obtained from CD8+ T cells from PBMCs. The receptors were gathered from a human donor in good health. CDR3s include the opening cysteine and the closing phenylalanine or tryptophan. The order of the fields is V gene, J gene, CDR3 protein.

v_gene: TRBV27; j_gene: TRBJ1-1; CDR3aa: CASRPAGGTEAFF
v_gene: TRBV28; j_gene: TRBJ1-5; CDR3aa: CASSSGQEDQPQHF
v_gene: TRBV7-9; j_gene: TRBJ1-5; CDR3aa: CASSRLDQPQHF
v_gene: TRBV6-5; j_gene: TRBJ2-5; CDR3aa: CASSYSGGGETQYF
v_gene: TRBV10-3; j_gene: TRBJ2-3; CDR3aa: CAISPSGANTDTQYF
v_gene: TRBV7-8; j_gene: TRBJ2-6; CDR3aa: CASSWGSSGANVLTF
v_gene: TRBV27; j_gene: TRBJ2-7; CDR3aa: CASSLGGFEQYF
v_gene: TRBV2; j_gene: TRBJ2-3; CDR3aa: CASLGARVGDTQYF
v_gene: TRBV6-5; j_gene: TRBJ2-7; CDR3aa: CASSNHLRQGGNYEQYF
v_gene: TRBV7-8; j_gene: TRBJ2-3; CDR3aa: CASSIYTDTQYF
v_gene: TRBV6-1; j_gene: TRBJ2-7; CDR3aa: CASSERVAGPSYEQYF
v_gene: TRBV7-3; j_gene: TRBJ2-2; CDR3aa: CASSQIGTEGTGELFF
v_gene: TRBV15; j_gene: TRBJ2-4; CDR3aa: CATSRVLGGQNIQCF
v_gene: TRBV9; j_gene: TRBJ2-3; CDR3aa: CASSETSGSVTDTQYF
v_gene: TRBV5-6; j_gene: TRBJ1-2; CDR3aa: CASSLQSRSTDGYTF
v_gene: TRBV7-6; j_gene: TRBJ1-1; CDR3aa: CASSSHPGTGNTEAFF
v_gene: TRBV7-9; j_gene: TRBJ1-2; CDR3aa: CASSLGGVLQATEWGYTF